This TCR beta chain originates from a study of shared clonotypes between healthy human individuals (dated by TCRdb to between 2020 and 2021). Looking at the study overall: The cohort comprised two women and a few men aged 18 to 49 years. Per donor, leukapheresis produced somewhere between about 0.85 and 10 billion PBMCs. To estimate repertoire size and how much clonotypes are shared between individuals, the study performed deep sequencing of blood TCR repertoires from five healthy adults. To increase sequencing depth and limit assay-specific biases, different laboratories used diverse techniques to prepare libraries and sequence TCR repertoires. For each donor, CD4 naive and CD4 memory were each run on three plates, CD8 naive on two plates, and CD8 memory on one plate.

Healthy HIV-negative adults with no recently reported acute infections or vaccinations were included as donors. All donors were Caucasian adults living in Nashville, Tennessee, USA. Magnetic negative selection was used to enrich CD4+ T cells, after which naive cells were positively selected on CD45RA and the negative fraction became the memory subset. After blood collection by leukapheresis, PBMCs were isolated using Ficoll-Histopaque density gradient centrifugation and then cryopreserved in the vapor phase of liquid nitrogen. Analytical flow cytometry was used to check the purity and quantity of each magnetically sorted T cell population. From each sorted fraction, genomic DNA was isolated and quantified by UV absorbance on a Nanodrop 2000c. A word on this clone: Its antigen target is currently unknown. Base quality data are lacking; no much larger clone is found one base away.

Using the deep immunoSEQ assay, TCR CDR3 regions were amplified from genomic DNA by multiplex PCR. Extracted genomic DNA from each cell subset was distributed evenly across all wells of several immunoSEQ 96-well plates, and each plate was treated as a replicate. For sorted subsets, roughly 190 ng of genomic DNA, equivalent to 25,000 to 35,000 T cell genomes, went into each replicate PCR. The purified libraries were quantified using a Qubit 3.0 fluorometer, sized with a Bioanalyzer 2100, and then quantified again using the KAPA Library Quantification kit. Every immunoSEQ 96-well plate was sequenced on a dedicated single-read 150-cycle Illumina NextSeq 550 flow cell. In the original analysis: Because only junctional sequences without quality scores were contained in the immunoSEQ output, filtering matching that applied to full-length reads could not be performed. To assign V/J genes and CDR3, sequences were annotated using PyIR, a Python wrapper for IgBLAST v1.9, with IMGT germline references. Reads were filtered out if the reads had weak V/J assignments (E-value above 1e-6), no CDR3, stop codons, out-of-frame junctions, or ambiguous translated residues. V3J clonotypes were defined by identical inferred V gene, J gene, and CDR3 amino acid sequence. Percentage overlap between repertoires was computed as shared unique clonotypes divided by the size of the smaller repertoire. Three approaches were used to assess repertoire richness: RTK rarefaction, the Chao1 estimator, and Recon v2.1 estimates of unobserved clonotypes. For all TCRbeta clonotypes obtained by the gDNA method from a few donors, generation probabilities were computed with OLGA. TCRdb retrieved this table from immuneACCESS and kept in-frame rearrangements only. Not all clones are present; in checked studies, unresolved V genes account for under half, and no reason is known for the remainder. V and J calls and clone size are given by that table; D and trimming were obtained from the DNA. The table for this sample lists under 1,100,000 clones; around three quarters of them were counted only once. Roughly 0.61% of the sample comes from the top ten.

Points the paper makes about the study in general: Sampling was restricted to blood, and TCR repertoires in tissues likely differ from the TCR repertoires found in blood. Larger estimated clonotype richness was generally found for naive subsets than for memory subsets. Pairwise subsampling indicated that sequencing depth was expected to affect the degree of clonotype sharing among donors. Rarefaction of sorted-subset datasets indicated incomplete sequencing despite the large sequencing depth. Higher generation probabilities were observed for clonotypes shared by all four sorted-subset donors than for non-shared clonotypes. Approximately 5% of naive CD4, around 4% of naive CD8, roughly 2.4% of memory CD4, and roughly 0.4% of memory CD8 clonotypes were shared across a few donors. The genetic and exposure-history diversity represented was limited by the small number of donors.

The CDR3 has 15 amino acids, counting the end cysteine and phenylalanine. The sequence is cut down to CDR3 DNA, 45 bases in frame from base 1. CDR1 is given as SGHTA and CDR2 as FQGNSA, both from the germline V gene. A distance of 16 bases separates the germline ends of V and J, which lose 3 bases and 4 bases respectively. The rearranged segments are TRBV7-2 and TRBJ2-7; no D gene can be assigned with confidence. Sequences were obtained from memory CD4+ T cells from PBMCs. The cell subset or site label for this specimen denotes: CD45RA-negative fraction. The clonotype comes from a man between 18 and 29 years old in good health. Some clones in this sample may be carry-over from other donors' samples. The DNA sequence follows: TGTGCCAGCAGCTTTTCGAATGACTTGCCATACGAGCAGTACTTC. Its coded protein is CASSFSNDLPYEQYF.